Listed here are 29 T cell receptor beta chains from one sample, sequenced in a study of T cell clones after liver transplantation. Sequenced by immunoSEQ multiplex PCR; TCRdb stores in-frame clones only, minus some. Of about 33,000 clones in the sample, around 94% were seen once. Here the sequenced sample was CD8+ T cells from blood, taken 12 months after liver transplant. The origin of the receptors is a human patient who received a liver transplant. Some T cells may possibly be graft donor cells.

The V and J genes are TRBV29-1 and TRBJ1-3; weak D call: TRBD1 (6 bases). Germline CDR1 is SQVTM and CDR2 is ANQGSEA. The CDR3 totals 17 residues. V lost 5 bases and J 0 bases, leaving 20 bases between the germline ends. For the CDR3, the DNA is TGCAGCGTTATAGTGCCTAACAGGGTTCACTCTGGAAACACCATATATTTT. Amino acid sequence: CSVIVPNRVHSGNTIYF.

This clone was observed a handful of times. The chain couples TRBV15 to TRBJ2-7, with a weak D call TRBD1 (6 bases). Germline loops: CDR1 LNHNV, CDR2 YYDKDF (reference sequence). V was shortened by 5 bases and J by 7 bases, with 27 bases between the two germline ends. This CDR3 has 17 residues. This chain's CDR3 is CATSSPGDDLRSWEQYF. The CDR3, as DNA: TGTGCCACCAGCTCCCCAGGGGACGATCTTAGATCGTGGGAGCAGTACTTC.

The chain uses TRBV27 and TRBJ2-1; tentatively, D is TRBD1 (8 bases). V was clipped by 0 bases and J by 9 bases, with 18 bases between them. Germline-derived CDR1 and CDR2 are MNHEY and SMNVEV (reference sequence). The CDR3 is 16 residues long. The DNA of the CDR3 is TGTGCCAGCAGTTTATCGTGGGCAGGGGGCGGGGGTGAGCAGTTCTTC. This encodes CASSLSWAGGGGEQFF.

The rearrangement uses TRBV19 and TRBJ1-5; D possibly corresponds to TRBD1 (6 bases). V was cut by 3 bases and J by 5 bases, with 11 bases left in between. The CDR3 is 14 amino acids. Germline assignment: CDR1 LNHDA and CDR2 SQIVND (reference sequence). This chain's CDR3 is CASSIRDTYQPQHF. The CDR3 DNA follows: TGTGCCAGTAGTATCCGGGACACCTATCAGCCCCAGCATTTT. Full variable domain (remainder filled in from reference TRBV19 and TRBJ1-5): DGGITQSPKYLFRKEGQNVTLSCEQNLNHDAMYWYRQDPGQGLRLIYYSQIVNDFQKGDIAEGYSVSREKKESFPLTVTSAQKNPTAFYLCASSIRDTYQPQHFGDGTRLSIL.

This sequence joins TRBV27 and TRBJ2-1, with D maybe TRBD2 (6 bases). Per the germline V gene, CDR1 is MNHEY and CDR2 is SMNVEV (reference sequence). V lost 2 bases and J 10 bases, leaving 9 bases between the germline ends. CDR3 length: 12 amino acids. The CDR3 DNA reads TGTGCCAGCAGTTTACCTAGCGCAGAGCAGTTCTTC. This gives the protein CASSLPSAEQFF.

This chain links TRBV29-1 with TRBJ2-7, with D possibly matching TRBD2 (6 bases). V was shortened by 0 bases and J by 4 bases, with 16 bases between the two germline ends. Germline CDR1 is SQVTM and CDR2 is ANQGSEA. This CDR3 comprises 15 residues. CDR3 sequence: CSVEDLGQEGYEQYF. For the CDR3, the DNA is TGCAGCGTTGAAGATCTCGGCCAGGAGGGTTACGAGCAGTACTTC.

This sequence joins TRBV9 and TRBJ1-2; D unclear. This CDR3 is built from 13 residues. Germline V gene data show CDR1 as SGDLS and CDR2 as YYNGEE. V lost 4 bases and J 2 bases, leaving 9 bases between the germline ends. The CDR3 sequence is CASSQYSNYGYTF. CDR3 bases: TGTGCCAGCAGCCAATACAGCAACTATGGCTACACCTTC.

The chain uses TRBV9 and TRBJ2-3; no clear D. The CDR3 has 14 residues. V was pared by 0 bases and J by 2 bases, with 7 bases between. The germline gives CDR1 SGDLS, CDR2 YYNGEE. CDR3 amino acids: CASSVDGLTDTQYF. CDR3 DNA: TGTGCCAGCAGCGTAGATGGCCTCACAGATACGCAGTATTTT.

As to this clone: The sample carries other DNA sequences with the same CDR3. CDR3 loop: CASSVAAGGTDTQYF. The CDR3 DNA reads as TGTGCCAGCAGCGTAGCTGCCGGGGGCACAGATACGCAGTATTTT. The chain joins TRBV9 to TRBJ2-3, with D possibly matching TRBD2 (5 bases). This CDR3 is built from 15 residues. The V end lost 0 bases, the J end lost 1 base, and 9 bases lay between the germline ends. Germline CDR1 reads SGDLS; CDR2 reads YYNGEE.

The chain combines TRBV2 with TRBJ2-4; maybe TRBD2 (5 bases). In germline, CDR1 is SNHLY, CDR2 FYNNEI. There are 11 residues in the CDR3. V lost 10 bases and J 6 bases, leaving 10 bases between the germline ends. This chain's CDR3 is CANLGRNIQYF. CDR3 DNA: TGTGCCAACCTGGGGAGAAACATTCAGTACTTC.

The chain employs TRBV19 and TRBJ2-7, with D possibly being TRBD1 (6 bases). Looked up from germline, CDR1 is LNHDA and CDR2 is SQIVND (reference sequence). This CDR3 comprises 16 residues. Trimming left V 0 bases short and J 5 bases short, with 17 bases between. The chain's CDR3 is CASSIEMRGMADEQYF. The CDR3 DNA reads TGTGCCAGTAGTATAGAGATGAGGGGGATGGCGGACGAGCAGTACTTC.

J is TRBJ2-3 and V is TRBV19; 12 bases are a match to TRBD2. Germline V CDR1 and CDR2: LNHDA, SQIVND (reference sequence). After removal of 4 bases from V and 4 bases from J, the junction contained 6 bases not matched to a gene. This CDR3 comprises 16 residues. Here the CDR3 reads CASSTILAGGPDTQYF. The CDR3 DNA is TGTGCCAGTAGTACGATACTAGCGGGAGGACCAGATACGCAGTATTTT.

For the CDR3, the DNA is TGTGCCAGCAGCTCTAGGACTAGCGGGGGTACTTACGAGCAGTACTTC. It yields the protein CASSSRTSGGTYEQYF. The chain is built from TRBV13 and TRBJ2-7, with 13 nucleotides matching TRBD2. The ends lost 4 bases at V and 4 bases at J; junction bases unmatched: 7. Germline V gene lookup returns CDR1 PRHDT and CDR2 FYEKMQ (reference sequence). This CDR3 has 16 amino acids.

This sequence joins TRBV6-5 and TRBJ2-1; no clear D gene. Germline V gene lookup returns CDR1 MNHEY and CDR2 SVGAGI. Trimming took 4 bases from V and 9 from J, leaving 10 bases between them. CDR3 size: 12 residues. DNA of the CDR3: TGTGCCAGCAGTTTCCGGGCAGGTGAGCAGTTCTTC. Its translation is CASSFRAGEQFF.

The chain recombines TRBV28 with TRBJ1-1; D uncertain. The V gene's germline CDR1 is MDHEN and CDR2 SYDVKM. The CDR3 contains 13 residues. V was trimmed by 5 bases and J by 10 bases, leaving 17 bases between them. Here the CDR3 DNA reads TGTGCCAGCAGTCCGACAACTTTGGACGGAGCTTTCTTT. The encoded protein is CASSPTTLDGAFF.

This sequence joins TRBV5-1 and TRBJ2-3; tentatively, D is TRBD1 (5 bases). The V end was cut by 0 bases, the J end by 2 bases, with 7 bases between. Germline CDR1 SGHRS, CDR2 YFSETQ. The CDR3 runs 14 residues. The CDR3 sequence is CASSLDRPTDTQYF. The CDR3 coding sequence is TGCGCCAGCAGCTTGGACAGGCCCACAGATACGCAGTATTTT.

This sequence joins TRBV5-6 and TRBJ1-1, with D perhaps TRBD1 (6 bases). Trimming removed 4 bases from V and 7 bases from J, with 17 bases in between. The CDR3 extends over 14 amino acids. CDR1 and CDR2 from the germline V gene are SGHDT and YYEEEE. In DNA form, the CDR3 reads TGTGCCAGCAGCCCGGGACACGGATTTGTTGAAGCTTTCTTT. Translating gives CASSPGHGFVEAFF.

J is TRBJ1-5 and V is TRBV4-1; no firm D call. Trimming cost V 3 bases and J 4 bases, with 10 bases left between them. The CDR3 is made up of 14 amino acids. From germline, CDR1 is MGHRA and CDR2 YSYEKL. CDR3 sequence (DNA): TGCGCCAGCAGCCAGGTCCAGATTAATCAGCCCCAGCATTTT. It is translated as CASSQVQINQPQHF.

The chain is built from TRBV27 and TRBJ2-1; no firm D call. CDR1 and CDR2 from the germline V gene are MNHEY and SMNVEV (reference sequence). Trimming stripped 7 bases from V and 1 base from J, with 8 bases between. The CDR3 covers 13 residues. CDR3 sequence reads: CASKAHSYNEQFF. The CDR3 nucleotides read TGTGCCAGCAAGGCCCATTCCTACAATGAGCAGTTCTTC.

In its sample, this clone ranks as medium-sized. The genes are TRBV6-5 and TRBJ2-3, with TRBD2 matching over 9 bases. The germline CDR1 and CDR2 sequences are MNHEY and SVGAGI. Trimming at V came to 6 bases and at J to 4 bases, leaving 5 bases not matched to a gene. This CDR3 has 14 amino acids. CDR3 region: CASRVAGAADTQYF. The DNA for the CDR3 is TGTGCCAGCAGGGTAGCGGGAGCGGCAGATACGCAGTATTTT.

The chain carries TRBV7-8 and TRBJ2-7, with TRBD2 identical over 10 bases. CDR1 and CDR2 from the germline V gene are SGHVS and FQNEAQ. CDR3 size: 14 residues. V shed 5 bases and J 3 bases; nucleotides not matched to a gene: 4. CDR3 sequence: CASSERTSGYEQYF. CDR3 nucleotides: TGTGCCAGCAGCGAGAGGACTAGCGGCTACGAGCAGTACTTC.

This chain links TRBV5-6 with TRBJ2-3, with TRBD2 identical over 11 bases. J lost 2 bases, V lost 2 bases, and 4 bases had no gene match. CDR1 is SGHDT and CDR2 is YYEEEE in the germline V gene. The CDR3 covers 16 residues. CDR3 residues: CASSFPGLADTDTQYF. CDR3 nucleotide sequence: TGTGCCAGCAGCTTTCCGGGACTAGCGGACACAGATACGCAGTATTTT.

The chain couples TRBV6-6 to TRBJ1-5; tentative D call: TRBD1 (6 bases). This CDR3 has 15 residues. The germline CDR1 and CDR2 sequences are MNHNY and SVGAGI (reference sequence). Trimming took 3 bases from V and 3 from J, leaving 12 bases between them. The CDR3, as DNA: TGTGCCAGCAGTTATCCGGACAGTCTCAATCAGCCCCAGCATTTT. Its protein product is CASSYPDSLNQPQHF.

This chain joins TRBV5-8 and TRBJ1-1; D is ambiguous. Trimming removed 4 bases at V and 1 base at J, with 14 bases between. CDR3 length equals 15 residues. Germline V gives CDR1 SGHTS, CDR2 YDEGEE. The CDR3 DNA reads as TGTGCCAGCAGCCATCGCCCCACAAGGAACACTGAAGCTTTCTTT. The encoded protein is CASSHRPTRNTEAFF. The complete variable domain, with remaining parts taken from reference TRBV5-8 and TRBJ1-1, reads EAGVTQSPTHLIKTRGQQATLRCSPISGHTSVYWYQQALGLGLQFLLWYDEGEERNRGNFPPRFSGRQFPNYSSELNVNALELEDSALYLCASSHRPTRNTEAFFGQGTRLTVV.

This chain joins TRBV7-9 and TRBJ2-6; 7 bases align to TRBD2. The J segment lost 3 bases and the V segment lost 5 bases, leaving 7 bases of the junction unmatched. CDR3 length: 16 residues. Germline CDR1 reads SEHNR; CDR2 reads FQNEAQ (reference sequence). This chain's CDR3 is CASSPRGGIGANVLTF. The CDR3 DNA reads TGTGCCAGCAGCCCCCGCGGGGGAATTGGGGCCAACGTCCTGACTTTC.

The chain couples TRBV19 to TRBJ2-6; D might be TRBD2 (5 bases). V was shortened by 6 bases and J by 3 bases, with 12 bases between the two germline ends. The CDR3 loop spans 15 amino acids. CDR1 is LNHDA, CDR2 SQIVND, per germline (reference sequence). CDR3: CASRTLRDGANVLTF. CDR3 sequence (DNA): TGTGCCAGTAGGACCCTGAGGGATGGGGCCAACGTCCTGACTTTC.

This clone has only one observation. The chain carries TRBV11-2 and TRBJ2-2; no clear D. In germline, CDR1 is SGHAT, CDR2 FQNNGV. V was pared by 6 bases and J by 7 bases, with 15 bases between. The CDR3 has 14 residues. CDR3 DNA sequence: TGTGCCAGCAGGCCCAAAGGTTCTCGCGGGGAGCTGTTTTTT. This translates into CASRPKGSRGELFF. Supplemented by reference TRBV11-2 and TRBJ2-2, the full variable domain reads EAGVAQSPRYKIIEKRQSVAFWCNPISGHATLYWYQQILGQGPKLLIQFQNNGVVDDSQLPKDRFSAERLKGVDSTLKIQPAKLEDSAVYLCASRPKGSRGELFFGEGSRLTVL.

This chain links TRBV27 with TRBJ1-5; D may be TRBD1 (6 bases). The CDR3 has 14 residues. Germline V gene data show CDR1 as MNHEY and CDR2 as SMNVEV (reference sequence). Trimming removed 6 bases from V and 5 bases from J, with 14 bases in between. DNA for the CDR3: TGTGCCAGCAGCCAAGGGGGGGCCCATCAGCCCCAGCATTTT. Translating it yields CASSQGGAHQPQHF.

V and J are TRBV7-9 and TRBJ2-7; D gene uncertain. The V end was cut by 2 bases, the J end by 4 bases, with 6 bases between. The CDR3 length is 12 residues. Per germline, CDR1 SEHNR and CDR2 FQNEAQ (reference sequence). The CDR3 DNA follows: TGTGCCAGCAGCTTATCAGGTTACGAGCAGTACTTC. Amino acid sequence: CASSLSGYEQYF. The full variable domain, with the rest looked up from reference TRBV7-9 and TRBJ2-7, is DTGVSQNPRHKITKRGQNVTFRCDPISEHNRLYWYRQTLGQGPEFLTYFQNEAQLEKSRLLSDRFSAERPKGSFSTLEIQRTEQGDSAMYLCASSLSGYEQYFGPGTRLTVT.